A single TCR beta chain is shown here with its context. Sequencing was performed with immunoSEQ multiplex PCR; in TCRdb, only in-frame clones are kept and a portion is missing. The sample has some 160,000 clones, 86% seen once. This specimen comes from a study of blood T cell repertoires in COVID-19. The V end lost 0 bases, the J end lost 2 bases, and 11 bases lay between the germline ends. The CDR3 sequence is 16 residues long. Per the germline V gene, CDR1 is SGDLS and CDR2 is YYNGEE. This sequence originates from a woman in her 70s with acute or convalescent COVID-19. Sequencing input: peripheral blood. The gene calls are TRBV9 and TRBJ2-2, with D possibly TRBD2 on 7 matching bases. The CDR3 here is CASSVGGGPNTGELFF. CDR3 nucleotides: TGTGCCAGCAGCGTAGGCGGGGGCCCAAACACCGGGGAGCTGTTTTTT.